Sequencing of this T cell receptor beta chain was carried out in a study of Ad26.COV2.S vaccination and SARS-CoV-2 variants. TCRdb's copy holds only in-frame clones and misses some; the assay was immunoSEQ multiplex PCR. This sample has just over 350,000 clones, with about 91% found just once. The specimen was peripheral blood, collected after recovery from COVID-19. This receptor was identified in a human donor who had recovered from COVID-19.

Here the CDR3 reads CASSFRLGERETQYF. The CDR3 coding sequence is TGTGCCAGCAGCTTCCGGTTGGGGGAGAGGGAGACCCAGTACTTC. The V and J genes are TRBV7-2 and TRBJ2-5, with D perhaps assigned TRBD1 or TRBD2 (5 bases each). Trimming took 3 bases from V and 5 from J, leaving 16 bases between them. Germline assignment: CDR1 SGHTA and CDR2 FQGNSA. The CDR3 totals 15 residues.